This T cell receptor beta chain was profiled in a study of blood T cell repertoires in COVID-19. The study recruited people aged 18 to 89 years across around 23 US areas. Clinical history reported by participants formed the basis on which cohorts were assigned. Before being deemed recovered, Cohort 3 donors had two negative PCRs, clearance, or symptom resolution. In the original analysis: The authors estimated nucleated cell counts from reference gene primer amplification. Measured with immunoSEQ multiplex PCR; TCRdb has only the in-frame clones, and not every one. That table gives V, J and clone size, and the DNA gave D and trimming. The sample contains some 380,000 clones, about 89% of which appear only once. The CDR3 is 20 amino acids. From germline, CDR1 is SGDLS and CDR2 YYNGEE. The V gene end was trimmed by 0 bases and the J gene end by 2 bases; junction bases not matched to a gene: 14.

The rearrangement links TRBV9 to TRBJ1-3; TRBD1 matches 10 bases. This receptor was taken from a man between 25 and 39 years old who had recovered from COVID-19. Sequencing was carried out using PBMCs or T cells enriched from blood (not recorded which). The CDR3 loop reads CASSVAPGTGAFSAGNTIYF. The DNA of the CDR3 is TGTGCCAGCAGCGTAGCGCCCGGGACAGGGGCCTTTTCCGCTGGAAACACCATATATTTT. Variable domain in full (rest from reference TRBV9 and TRBJ1-3): DSGVTQTPKHLITATGQRVTLRCSPRSGDLSVYWYQQSLDQGLQFLIQYYNGEERAKGNILERFSAQQFPDLHSELNLSSLELGDSALYFCASSVAPGTGAFSAGNTIYFGEGSWLTVV.